The source of this TCR beta chain is a study of blood T cell repertoires in COVID-19. Study information: Material from acute and convalescent COVID-19 was sourced from the United States, Italy and Spain.

Sequenced by immunoSEQ multiplex PCR; TCRdb stores in-frame clones only, minus some. The sample includes 50,000 to 60,000 clones, 80% to 90% of them seen just once. Recruited during active infection, patients (from Seattle) were subsequently followed longitudinally. The trim removed 3 bases at V and 6 bases at J, leaving 5 bases unmatched. The CDR3 contains 14 residues. Germline V lookup: CDR1 KGHSH, CDR2 LQKENI. Sequencing was carried out using peripheral blood. V usage is TRBV18 and J usage is TRBJ2-3, with 8 positions matching TRBD2. The receptor was isolated from a middle-aged man with COVID-19, enrolled during active disease. The DNA for the CDR3 is TGTGCCAGCTCACCGGCTAGCGGGCCTGATACGCAGTATTTT. Translated: CASSPASGPDTQYF.